A single sample gave rise to the 15 T cell receptor beta chains below, sequenced in a study of breast tumors, draining lymph nodes, adjacent tissues. MiXCR, run by TCRdb on the multiplex PCR reads, gives a single entry per CDR3 protein. The sample records about 110,000 distinct CDR3 sequences, roughly 29% being singletons. The lymph nodes were axillary draining lymph nodes from breast cancer patients. The sample comprised axillary lymph node tissue. The receptors stem from a female donor with breast cancer. Some clones in this sample may be carry-over from other donors' samples.

The chain recombines TRBV14 with TRBJ1-1, with 7 bases lining up with TRBD1. V lost 1 base to trimming and J lost 5 bases; unmatched junction nucleotides: 10. The CDR3 contains 16 residues. Germline V gives CDR1 SGHDN, CDR2 FVKESK. The CDR3 nucleotides read TGTGCCAGCAGCCAAGTATTGAGGGCAGGGGGAACTGAAGCTTTCTTT. Translated, it gives CASSQVLRAGGTEAFF.

About this clonotype: It is likely a read error, because the conserved phenylalanine at the end of the CDR3 is missing. No DNA is shown, since the ends of the CDR3 on it are uncertain; the CDR3 is the one TCRdb lists. The chain recombines TRBV9 with TRBJ1-2. Inclusive of both ends, the CDR3 amounts to 13 amino acids. The germline gives CDR1 SGDLS, CDR2 YYNGEE. Here the CDR3 reads CASSVANNYGCTL.

This clonotype was picked up many times. The chain recombines TRBV19 with TRBJ2-3; D is unclear. CDR1 and CDR2 (germline): LNHDA, SQIVND (reference sequence). This CDR3 has 13 residues. The V end lost 4 bases, the J end lost 0 bases, and 5 bases lay between the germline ends. CDR3 DNA: TGTGCCAGTAGTACCCTAAGCACAGATACGCAGTATTTT. The encoded protein is CASSTLSTDTQYF.

In its sample, this clonotype was seen many times. V is TRBV5-1 and J is TRBJ2-7; D unclear. This CDR3 comprises 11 residues. Trimming took 0 bases from V and 5 from J, leaving 3 bases between them. Germline values: CDR1 SGHRS, CDR2 YFSETQ. This CDR3 reads CASSLDHEQYF. The CDR3 DNA is TGCGCCAGCAGCTTGGACCACGAGCAGTACTTC.

In its sample, this clonotype was seen many times. V is TRBV20-1 and J is TRBJ1-6; 7 nucleotides align to TRBD1. Germline lookup yields CDR1 DFQATT and CDR2 SNEGSKA (reference sequence). V shed 6 bases, J shed 6 bases, and the junction held 5 bases outside the gene matches. There are 13 residues in the CDR3. CDR3: CSARDRSNSPLHF. In nucleotides, the CDR3 is TGCAGTGCCAGGGACAGAAGTAATTCACCCCTCCACTTT.

The count of this clonotype is one. A junction end diverges from the germline sequence, so it may reflect a read error. The chain has TRBV19 and TRBJ1-3; D call uncertain. In germline, CDR1 is LNHDA, CDR2 SQIVND (reference sequence). The CDR3 is made up of 8 amino acids. The CDR3 coding sequence is TGTGCCAGTAGTGCCTCTTCTTTT. Protein product: CASSASSF.

This clonotype was counted a few times. One end of the junction is discordant with germline, which a read error may explain. The chain is built from TRBV20-1 and TRBJ1-1; D perhaps matches TRBD1 (6 bases). This CDR3 comprises 13 residues. CDR1 and CDR2 from the germline V gene are DFQATT and SNEGSKA (reference sequence). The CDR3 DNA sequence: TGCAGGGCTAGAGGGGGGGTCGGCACTGAAGCTTTCTTT. This sequence encodes CRARGGVGTEAFF.

In its sample, this clonotype was seen a few times. A single base separates this from a much larger clone, so it may be a read error. CDR3 nucleotide sequence: TGCGCCAGCAGAATTACAGACACCGGGGACCTGTTTTTT. Its translation is CASRITDTGDLFF. This sequence joins TRBV5-1 and TRBJ2-2; D may match TRBD1 or TRBD2 (5 bases each). CDR3 size: 13 residues. The V gene's germline CDR1 is SGHRS and CDR2 YFSETQ.

Ten or more counts support this clonotype. The chain combines TRBV4-1 with TRBJ1-2, with 10 bases lining up with TRBD1. The CDR3 contains 19 residues. V trimming: 1 base; J trimming: 4 bases; junction bases outside the gene matches: 15. Germline V gene lookup returns CDR1 MGHRA and CDR2 YSYEKL. This CDR3 reads CASSQGSGTGALSTYGYTF. In DNA, the CDR3 is TGCGCCAGCAGCCAAGGGTCCGGGACAGGGGCCCTATCTACCTATGGCTACACCTTC.

This clonotype showed up many times. A much larger clone differs from this one at a single base, so this may be a read error. The genes are TRBV9 and TRBJ2-5, with a weak D call TRBD2 (6 bases). The V and J ends lost 3 bases and 5 bases respectively, with 26 bases between them. Germline assignment: CDR1 SGDLS and CDR2 YYNGEE. The CDR3 contains 18 residues. The chain's CDR3 is CASSGMPDGRGGTETQYF. The CDR3, as DNA: TGTGCCAGCAGCGGCATGCCGGACGGGCGGGGCGGGACTGAGACCCAGTACTTC. Full variable domain (remainder filled in from reference TRBV9 and TRBJ2-5): DSGVTQTPKHLITATGQRVTLRCSPRSGDLSVYWYQQSLDQGLQFLIQYYNGEERAKGNILERFSAQQFPDLHSELNLSSLELGDSALYFCASSGMPDGRGGTETQYFGPGTRLLVL.

This clonotype was counted many times. The chain carries TRBV6-2 or TRBV6-3 and TRBJ2-7, with D possibly being TRBD2 (6 bases). The CDR3 covers 15 residues. Germline V CDR1 and CDR2: MNHEY, SVGEGT. V was clipped by 5 bases and J by 1 base, with 15 bases between them. The CDR3, as DNA: TGTGCCAGCAGTCACGGCGGGACTCTTTCCTACGAGCAGTACTTC. This sequence encodes CASSHGGTLSYEQYF.

With regard to this clonotype: A much larger clone differs by one base, so this may be a read error. The chain recombines TRBV20-1 with TRBJ2-7; a weak D match, TRBD2 (5 bases). The CDR3 is 14 residues long. The ends were cut back, 5 bases at V and 6 bases at J, with 20 bases in the middle. Germline V lookup: CDR1 DFQATT, CDR2 SNEGSKA (reference sequence). The DNA of the CDR3 is TGCAGTGCTGATAAGTGGGAGAGAGGCGCCGAGCAGTACTTC. This encodes CSADKWERGAEQYF.

This clonotype came up many times. The V call is TRBV5-1, the J call TRBJ1-2, with 8 nucleotides matching TRBD1. CDR1 is SGHRS and CDR2 is YFSETQ in the germline V gene. CDR3 length: 14 amino acids. Trimming cost V 4 bases and J 4 bases; bases outside gene matches: 6. The CDR3 reads CASSPGQEGYGYTF. The CDR3 region has the DNA TGCGCCAGCAGCCCGGGACAGGAGGGCTATGGCTACACCTTC.

In DNA form, the CDR3 reads TGTGCCTGGAGTGCCTGGGACGGACCCTACGAGCAGTACTTC. Translating gives CAWSAWDGPYEQYF. The chain joins TRBV30 to TRBJ2-7, with D perhaps assigned TRBD1 or TRBD2 (5 bases each). V lost 1 base and J 2 bases, leaving 12 bases between the germline ends. CDR1 is GTSNPN, CDR2 SVGIG, per germline (reference sequence). This CDR3 is 14 amino acids long. Based on the CDR3 plus reference TRBV30 and TRBJ2-7, the full variable domain is SQTIHQWPATLVQPVGSPLSLECTVEGTSNPNLYWYRQAAGRGLQLLFYSVGIGQISSEVPQNLSASRPQDRQFILSSKKLLLSDSGFYLCAWSAWDGPYEQYFGPGTRLTVT.

This clonotype was seen ten or more times. This sequence joins TRBV19 and TRBJ1-5; D not certain. The V end lost 5 bases, the J end lost 3 bases, and 17 bases lay between the germline ends. This CDR3 contains 16 residues. The V gene's germline CDR1 is LNHDA and CDR2 SQIVND (reference sequence). CDR3 sequence: CASSPPVGRNNQPQHF. The CDR3 bases are TGTGCCAGTAGTCCCCCGGTCGGCAGAAACAATCAGCCCCAGCATTTT.